These 14 T cell receptor beta chains share one sample of origin, sequenced in a study of identical twins. MiXCR was run by TCRdb on the 5' RACE reads, yielding one entry per CDR3 protein. The table records roughly 720,000 distinct CDR3 sequences, 15% to 20% of them present only once. These same records also appear under a second study, on T cells expressing NK-cell markers.

Sequencing was performed on PBMCs. The receptors were sampled from a woman aged 18 to 35 in good health.

There are many counts of this clonotype. The chain links TRBV20-1 to TRBJ2-7; TRBD1 might be the D (5 bases). CDR1 and CDR2 (germline): DFQATT, SNEGSKA (reference sequence). The ends were cut back, 5 bases at V and 0 bases at J, with 11 bases in the middle. The CDR3 has 13 amino acids. The CDR3 region is CSALDIYSYEQYF. The CDR3, as DNA: TGCAGTGCTTTGGACATCTACTCCTACGAGCAGTACTTC.

The V and J genes are TRBV20-1 and TRBJ2-3; the D is unclear. The length of the CDR3 is 14 residues. V was pared by 5 bases and J by 2 bases, with 14 bases between. CDR1 is DFQATT and CDR2 is SNEGSKA in the germline V gene (reference sequence). CDR3 in DNA: TGCAGTGCTCCCGGTACCACGATCACAGATACGCAGTATTTT. It specifies CSAPGTTITDTQYF.

V is TRBV3-1 and J is TRBJ2-7; weak D call: TRBD2 (5 bases). Germline V CDR1 and CDR2: LGHDT, YNNKEL (reference sequence). There are 12 residues in the CDR3. Trimming took off 6 bases at V and 7 bases at J, with 13 bases between the two ends. The CDR3, as DNA: TGTGCCAGCAGTCCTCTACGGGGTGAGCAGTACTTC. Amino acids: CASSPLRGEQYF.

The J gene is TRBJ1-3, the V gene TRBV12-3 or TRBV12-4; D perhaps matches TRBD1 (6 bases). Trimming stripped 6 bases from V and 8 bases from J, with 8 bases between. This CDR3 region has 11 residues. CDR3 in amino acids: CASRDRDTIYF. The CDR3 DNA follows: TGTGCCAGCAGGGACAGAGACACCATATATTTT.

The J gene is TRBJ2-1, the V gene TRBV7-9; tentatively, D is TRBD1 or TRBD2 (5 bases each). This CDR3 is built from 12 residues. V dropped 10 bases and J dropped 9 bases, with 16 bases sitting between them. Germline lookup yields CDR1 SEHNR and CDR2 FQNEAQ (reference sequence). The CDR3 DNA is TGTGCCATGAGCCCCGGGGCCGCTGAGCAGTTCTTC. Amino acids: CAMSPGAAEQFF.

This clonotype was picked up many times. This chain joins TRBV7-9 and TRBJ2-6; the D is unclear. The CDR3 contains 14 residues. Looked up from germline, CDR1 is SEHNR and CDR2 is FQNEAQ (reference sequence). Trimming removed 6 bases at V and 3 bases at J, with 9 bases between. The CDR3 is CASSLVGGANVLTF. CDR3 DNA sequence: TGTGCCAGCAGTCTAGTGGGTGGGGCCAACGTCCTGACTTTC.

This clonotype occurred a few times. The chain has TRBV7-9 and TRBJ1-1; D not resolved. Trimming pared 11 bases from V and 0 bases from J, leaving 10 bases between. The CDR3 covers 12 residues. Per germline, CDR1 SEHNR and CDR2 FQNEAQ (reference sequence). The CDR3 DNA reads TGTGCCCGTTCCCTCATGAACACTGAAGCTTTCTTT. It encodes CARSLMNTEAFF.

The chain joins TRBV7-2 to TRBJ2-7, with 7 bases identical to TRBD2. Trimming removed 5 bases from V and 4 bases from J; junction bases left unmatched: 14. Germline CDR1 is SGHTA and CDR2 is FQGNSA. There are 16 residues in the CDR3. The DNA of the CDR3 is TGTGCCAGCAGCGCCGGCGGGACTATACGATCTTACGAGCAGTACTTC. Translating gives CASSAGGTIRSYEQYF.

This clonotype was observed a handful of times. This chain connects TRBV9 to TRBJ1-6, with a weak D call TRBD1 (6 bases). V was shortened by 7 bases and J by 14 bases, with 19 bases between the two germline ends. Germline V gene data show CDR1 as SGDLS and CDR2 as YYNGEE. CDR3 size: 13 residues. The CDR3 nucleotides read TGTGCCAGCGGAGGTCACAGGGTAGGCACCCTCCACTTT. It codes for CASGGHRVGTLHF.

CDR3 sequence (DNA): TGTGCCAGCTTGACGAGGAGGTCGAATTACGAGCAGTACTTC. This gives the protein CASLTRRSNYEQYF. The chain has TRBV13 and TRBJ2-7, with D perhaps matching TRBD2 (5 bases). The CDR3 loop spans 14 amino acids. Germline V gene data show CDR1 as PRHDT and CDR2 as FYEKMQ (reference sequence). V was shortened by 8 bases and J by 4 bases, with 18 bases between the two germline ends.

The chain couples TRBV6-5 to TRBJ1-1, with D unresolved. The CDR3 has 15 amino acids. Trimming removed 2 bases at V and 0 bases at J, with 10 bases between. Germline V gives CDR1 MNHEY, CDR2 SVGAGI. In DNA, the CDR3 is TGTGCCAGCAGTTACGGACGCGGGATGAACACTGAAGCTTTCTTT. Its translation: CASSYGRGMNTEAFF.

The chain recombines TRBV5-5 with TRBJ1-2; maybe TRBD1 (5 bases). The CDR3 spans 13 residues. The V gene's germline CDR1 is SGHKS and CDR2 YYEKEE (reference sequence). With 5 bases removed from V and 6 bases from J, the gap between germline ends came to 14 bases. The CDR3 sequence: CASSSGTVNGYTF. The CDR3 bases are TGTGCCAGCAGTTCCGGGACTGTTAATGGCTACACCTTC. Drawing the rest from reference TRBV5-5 and TRBJ1-2, the complete variable domain is DAGVTQSPTHLIKTRGQQVTLRCSPISGHKSVSWYQQVLGQGPQFIFQYYEKEERGRGNFPDRFSARQFPNYSSELNVNALLLGDSALYLCASSSGTVNGYTFGSGTRLTVV.

V is TRBV7-2 and J is TRBJ2-3, with D possibly TRBD1 on 5 matching bases. Trimming left V 5 bases short and J 1 base short, with 16 bases between. The CDR3 is 16 residues long. Germline loops: CDR1 SGHTA, CDR2 FQGNSA. Here the CDR3 reads CASSPSGFSGTDTQYF. The CDR3 nucleotides are TGTGCCAGCAGCCCGTCAGGGTTCTCGGGCACAGATACGCAGTATTTT.

Only a few counts were recorded for this clonotype. The rearrangement uses TRBV12-3 or TRBV12-4 and TRBJ2-3; 10 bases fit TRBD1. The CDR3 sequence is 20 residues long. V was pared by 6 bases and J by 2 bases, with 20 bases of the junction left unmatched. Here the CDR3 DNA reads TGTGCCAGCAGATTTATAAAGCTCTGGGGGACAGGGGAGGACACAGATACGCAGTATTTT. It translates to CASRFIKLWGTGEDTDTQYF.